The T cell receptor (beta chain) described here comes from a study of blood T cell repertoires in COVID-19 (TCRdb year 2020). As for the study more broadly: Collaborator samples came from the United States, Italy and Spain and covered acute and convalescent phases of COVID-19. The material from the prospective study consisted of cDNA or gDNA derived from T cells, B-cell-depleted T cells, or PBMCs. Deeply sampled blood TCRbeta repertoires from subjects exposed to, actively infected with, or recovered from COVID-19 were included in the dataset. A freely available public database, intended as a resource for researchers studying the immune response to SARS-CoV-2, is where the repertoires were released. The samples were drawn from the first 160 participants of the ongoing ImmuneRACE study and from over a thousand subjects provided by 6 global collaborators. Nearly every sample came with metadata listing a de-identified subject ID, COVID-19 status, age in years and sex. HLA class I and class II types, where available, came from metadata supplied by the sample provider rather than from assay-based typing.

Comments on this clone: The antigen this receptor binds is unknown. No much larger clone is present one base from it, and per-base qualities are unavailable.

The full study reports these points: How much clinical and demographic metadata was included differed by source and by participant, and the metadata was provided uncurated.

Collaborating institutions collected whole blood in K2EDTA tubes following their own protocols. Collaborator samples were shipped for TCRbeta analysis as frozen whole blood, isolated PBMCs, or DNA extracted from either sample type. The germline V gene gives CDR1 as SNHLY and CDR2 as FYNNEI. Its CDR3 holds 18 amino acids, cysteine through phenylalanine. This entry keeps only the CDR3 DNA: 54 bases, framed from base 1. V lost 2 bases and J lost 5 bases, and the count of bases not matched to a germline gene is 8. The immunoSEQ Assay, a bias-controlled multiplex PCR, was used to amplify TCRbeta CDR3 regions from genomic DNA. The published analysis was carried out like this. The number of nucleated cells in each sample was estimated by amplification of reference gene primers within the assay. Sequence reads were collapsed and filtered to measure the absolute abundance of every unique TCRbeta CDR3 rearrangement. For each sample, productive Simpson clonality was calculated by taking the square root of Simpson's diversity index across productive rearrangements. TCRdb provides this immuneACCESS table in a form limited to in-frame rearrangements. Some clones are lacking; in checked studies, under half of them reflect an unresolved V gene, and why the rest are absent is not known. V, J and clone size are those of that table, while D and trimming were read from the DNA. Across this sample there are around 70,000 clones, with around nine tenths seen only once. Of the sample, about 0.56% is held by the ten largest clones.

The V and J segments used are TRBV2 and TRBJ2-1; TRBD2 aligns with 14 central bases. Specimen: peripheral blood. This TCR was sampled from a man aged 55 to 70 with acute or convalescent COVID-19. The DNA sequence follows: TGTGCCAGCAGTGAATCAGGGACTAGCGGGAGATGGAACAATGAGCAGTTCTTC. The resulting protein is CASSESGTSGRWNNEQFF.